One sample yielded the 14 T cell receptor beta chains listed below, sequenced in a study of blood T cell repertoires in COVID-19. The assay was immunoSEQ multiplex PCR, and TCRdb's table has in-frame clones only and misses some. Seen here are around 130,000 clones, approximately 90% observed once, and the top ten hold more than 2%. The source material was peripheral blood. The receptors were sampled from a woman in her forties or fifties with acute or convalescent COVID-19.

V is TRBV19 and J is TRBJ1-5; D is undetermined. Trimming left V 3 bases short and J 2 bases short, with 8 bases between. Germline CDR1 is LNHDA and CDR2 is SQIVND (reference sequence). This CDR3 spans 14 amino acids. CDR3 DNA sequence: TGTGCCAGTAGTATCGTACATGGCAATCAGCCCCAGCATTTT. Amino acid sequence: CASSIVHGNQPQHF.

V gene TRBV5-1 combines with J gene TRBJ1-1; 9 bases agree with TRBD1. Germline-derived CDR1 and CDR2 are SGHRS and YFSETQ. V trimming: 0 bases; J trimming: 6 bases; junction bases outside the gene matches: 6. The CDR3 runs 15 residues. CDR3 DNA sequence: TGCGCCAGCAGCTTGGCCGGGACAGGGTACGCTGAAGCTTTCTTT. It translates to CASSLAGTGYAEAFF. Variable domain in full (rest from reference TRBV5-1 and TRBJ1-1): KAGVTQTPRYLIKTRGQQVTLSCSPISGHRSVSWYQQTPGQGLQFLFEYFSETQRNKGNFPGRFSGRQFSNSRSEMNVSTLELGDSALYLCASSLAGTGYAEAFFGQGTRLTVV.

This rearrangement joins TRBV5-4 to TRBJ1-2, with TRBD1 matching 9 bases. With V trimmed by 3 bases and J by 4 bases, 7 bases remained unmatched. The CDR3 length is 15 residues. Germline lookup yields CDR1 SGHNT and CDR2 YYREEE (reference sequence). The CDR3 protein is CASSSQGTGPYGYTF. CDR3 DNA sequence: TGTGCCAGCAGCTCTCAAGGGACAGGGCCCTATGGCTACACCTTC. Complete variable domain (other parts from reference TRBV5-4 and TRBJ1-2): ETGVTQSPTHLIKTRGQQVTLRCSSQSGHNTVSWYQQALGQGPQFIFQYYREEENGRGNFPPRFSGLQFPNYSSELNVNALELDDSALYLCASSSQGTGPYGYTFGSGTRLTVV.

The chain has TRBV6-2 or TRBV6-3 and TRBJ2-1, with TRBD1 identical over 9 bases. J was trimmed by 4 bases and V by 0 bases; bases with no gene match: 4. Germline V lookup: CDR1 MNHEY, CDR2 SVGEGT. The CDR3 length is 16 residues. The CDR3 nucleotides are TGTGCCAGCAGTTACTCCGGGACAGGGAAATACAATGAGCAGTTCTTC. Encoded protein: CASSYSGTGKYNEQFF.

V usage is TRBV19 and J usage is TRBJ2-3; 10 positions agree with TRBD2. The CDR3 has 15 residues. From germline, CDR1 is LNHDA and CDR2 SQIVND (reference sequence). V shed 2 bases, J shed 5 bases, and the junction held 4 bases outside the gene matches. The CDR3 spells CASSIMERGGDTQYF. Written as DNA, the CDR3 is TGTGCCAGTAGTATAATGGAGCGGGGGGGAGATACGCAGTATTTT.

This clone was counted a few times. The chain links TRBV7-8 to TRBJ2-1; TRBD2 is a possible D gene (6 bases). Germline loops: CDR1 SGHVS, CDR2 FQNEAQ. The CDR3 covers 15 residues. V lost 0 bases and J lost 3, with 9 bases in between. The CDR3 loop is CASSLAGGRYNEQFF. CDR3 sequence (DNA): TGTGCCAGCAGCTTAGCGGGGGGTCGCTACAATGAGCAGTTCTTC.

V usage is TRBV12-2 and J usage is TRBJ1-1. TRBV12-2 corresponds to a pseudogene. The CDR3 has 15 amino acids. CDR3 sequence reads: CASRLPGGMNTEAFF. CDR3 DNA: TGTGCAAGTCGCTTGCCCGGGGGGATGAACACTGAAGCTTTCTTT.

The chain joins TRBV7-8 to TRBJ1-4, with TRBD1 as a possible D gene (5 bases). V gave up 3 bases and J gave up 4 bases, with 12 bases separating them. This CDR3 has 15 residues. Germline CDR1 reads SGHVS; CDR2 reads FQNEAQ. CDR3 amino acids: CASSFRAQGNEKLFF. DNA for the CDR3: TGTGCCAGCAGCTTCAGGGCTCAGGGTAATGAAAAACTGTTTTTT.

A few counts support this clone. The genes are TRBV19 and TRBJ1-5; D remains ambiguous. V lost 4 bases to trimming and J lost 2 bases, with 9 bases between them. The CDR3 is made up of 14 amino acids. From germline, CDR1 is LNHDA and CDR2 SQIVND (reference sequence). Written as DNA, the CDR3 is TGTGCCAGTAGTAGGTCTCTAGGCAATCAGCCCCAGCATTTT. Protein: CASSRSLGNQPQHF. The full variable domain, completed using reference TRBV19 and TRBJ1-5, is DGGITQSPKYLFRKEGQNVTLSCEQNLNHDAMYWYRQDPGQGLRLIYYSQIVNDFQKGDIAEGYSVSREKKESFPLTVTSAQKNPTAFYLCASSRSLGNQPQHFGDGTRLSIL.

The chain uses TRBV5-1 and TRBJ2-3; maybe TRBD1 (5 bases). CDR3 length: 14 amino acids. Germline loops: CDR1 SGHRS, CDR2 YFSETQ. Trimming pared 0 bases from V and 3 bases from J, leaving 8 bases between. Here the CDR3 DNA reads TGCGCCAGCAGCTTGGGGGGCCAGACAGATACGCAGTATTTT. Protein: CASSLGGQTDTQYF.

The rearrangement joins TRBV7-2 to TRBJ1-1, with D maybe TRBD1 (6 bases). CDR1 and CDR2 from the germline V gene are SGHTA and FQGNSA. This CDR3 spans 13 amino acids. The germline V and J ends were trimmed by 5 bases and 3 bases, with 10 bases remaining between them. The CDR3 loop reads CASSINRDTEAFF. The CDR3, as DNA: TGTGCCAGCAGCATAAACAGGGACACTGAAGCTTTCTTT.

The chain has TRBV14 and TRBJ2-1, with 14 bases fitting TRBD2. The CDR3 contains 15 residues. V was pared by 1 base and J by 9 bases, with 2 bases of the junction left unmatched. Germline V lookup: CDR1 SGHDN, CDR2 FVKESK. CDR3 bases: TGTGCCAGCAGCCAAGCGGGACTAGCGGGAGTTGAGCAGTTCTTC. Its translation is CASSQAGLAGVEQFF.

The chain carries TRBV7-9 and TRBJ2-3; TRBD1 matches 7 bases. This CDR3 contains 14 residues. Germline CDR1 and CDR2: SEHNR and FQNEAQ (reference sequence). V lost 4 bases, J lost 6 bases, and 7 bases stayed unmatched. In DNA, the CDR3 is TGTGCCAGCAGCTCAGACAGGGTCCCGGATACGCAGTATTTT. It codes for CASSSDRVPDTQYF.

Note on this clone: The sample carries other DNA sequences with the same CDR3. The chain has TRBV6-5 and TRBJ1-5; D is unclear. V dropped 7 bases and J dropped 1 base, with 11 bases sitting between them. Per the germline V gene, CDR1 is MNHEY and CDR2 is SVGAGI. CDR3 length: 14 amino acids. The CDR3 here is CASNPTGSNQPQHF. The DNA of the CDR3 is TGTGCCAGCAACCCCACCGGGAGCAATCAGCCCCAGCATTTT.